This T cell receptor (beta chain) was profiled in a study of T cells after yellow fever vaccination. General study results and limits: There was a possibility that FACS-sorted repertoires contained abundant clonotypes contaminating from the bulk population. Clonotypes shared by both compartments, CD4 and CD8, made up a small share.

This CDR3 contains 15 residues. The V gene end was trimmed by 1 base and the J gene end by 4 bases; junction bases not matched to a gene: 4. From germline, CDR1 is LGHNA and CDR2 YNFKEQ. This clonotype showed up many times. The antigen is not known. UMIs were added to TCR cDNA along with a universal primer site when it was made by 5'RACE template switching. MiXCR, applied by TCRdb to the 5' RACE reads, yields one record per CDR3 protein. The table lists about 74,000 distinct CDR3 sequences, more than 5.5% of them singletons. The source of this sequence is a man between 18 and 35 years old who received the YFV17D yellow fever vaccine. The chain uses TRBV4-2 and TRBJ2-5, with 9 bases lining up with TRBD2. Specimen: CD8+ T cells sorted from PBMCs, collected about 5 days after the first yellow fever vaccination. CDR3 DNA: TGTGCCAGCAGCCAAGGGACTAGCGAGGGAGAGACCCAGTACTTC. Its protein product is CASSQGTSEGETQYF.